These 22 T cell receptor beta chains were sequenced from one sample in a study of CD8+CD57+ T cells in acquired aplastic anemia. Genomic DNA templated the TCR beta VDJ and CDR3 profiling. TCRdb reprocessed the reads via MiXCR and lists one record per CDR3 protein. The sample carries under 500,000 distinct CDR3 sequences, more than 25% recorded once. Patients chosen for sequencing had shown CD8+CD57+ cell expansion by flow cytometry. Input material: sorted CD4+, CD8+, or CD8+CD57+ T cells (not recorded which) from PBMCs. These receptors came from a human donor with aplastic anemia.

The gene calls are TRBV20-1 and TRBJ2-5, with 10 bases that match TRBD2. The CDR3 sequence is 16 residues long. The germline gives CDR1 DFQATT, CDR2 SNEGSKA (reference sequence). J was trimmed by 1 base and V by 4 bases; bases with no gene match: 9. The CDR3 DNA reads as TGCAGTGCTACCCGACCTAGCGGGAGAAGCCAAGAGACCCAGTACTTC. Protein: CSATRPSGRSQETQYF.

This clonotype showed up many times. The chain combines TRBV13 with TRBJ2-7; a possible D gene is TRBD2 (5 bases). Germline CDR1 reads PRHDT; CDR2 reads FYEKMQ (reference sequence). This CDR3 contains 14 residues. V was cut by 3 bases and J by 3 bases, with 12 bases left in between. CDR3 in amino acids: CASSFERRSYEQYF. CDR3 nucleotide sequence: TGTGCCAGCAGCTTCGAGCGGAGGAGCTACGAGCAGTACTTC.

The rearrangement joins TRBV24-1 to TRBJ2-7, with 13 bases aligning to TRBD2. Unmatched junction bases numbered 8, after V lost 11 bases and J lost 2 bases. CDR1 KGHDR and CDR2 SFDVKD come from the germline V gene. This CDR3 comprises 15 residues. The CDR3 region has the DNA TGTGCCAGCACCAAGGGACTAGCGGGAACCTACGAGCAGTACTTC. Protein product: CASTKGLAGTYEQYF.

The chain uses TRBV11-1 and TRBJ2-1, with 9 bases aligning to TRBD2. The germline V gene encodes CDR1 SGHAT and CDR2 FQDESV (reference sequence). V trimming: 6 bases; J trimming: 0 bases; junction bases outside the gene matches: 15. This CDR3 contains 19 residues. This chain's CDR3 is CASSPGGAGGRGSYNEQFF. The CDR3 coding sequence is TGTGCCAGCAGTCCCGGTGGAGCGGGGGGACGGGGCTCCTACAATGAGCAGTTCTTC.

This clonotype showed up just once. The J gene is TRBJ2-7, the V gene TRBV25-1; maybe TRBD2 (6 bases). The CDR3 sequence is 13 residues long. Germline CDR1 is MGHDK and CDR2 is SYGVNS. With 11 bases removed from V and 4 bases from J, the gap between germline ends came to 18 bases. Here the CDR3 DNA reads TGTGCCTGGACTGGGGGGATAGTTTACGAGCAGTACTTC. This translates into CAWTGGIVYEQYF.

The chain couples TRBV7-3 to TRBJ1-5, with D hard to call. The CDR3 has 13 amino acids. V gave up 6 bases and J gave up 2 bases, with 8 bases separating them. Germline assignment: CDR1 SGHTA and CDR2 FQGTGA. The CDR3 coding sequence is TGTGCCAGCAGTTCTATACGCAATCAGCCCCAGCATTTT. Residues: CASSSIRNQPQHF.

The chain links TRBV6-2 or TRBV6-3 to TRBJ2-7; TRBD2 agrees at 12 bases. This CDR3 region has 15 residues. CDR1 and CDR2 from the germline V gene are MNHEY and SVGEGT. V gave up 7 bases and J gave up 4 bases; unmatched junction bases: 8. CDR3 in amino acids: CASIPLAGGLYEQYF. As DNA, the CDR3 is TGTGCCAGCATTCCCCTAGCGGGGGGGCTATACGAGCAGTACTTC.

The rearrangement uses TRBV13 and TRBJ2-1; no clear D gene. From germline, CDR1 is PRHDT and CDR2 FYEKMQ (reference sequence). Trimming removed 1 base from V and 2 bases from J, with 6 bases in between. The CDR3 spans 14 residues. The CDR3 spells CASSLVNTYNEQFF. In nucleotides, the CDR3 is TGTGCCAGCAGCTTAGTTAACACCTACAATGAGCAGTTCTTC.

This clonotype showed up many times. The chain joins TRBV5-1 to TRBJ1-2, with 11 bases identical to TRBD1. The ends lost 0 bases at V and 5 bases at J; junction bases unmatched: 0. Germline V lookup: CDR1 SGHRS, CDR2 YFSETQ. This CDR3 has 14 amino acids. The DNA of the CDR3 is TGCGCCAGCAGCTTGGGGGACAGGGGGTATGGCTACACCTTC. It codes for CASSLGDRGYGYTF. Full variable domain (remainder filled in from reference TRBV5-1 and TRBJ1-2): KAGVTQTPRYLIKTRGQQVTLSCSPISGHRSVSWYQQTPGQGLQFLFEYFSETQRNKGNFPGRFSGRQFSNSRSEMNVSTLELGDSALYLCASSLGDRGYGYTFGSGTRLTVV.

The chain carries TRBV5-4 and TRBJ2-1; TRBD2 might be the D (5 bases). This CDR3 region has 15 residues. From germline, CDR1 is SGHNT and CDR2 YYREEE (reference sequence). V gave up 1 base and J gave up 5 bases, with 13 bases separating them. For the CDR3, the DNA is TGTGCCAGCAGCTTGCTAGCAGCGGCCGACAATGAGCAGTTCTTC. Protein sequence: CASSLLAAADNEQFF. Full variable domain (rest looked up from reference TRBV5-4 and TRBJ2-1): ETGVTQSPTHLIKTRGQQVTLRCSSQSGHNTVSWYQQALGQGPQFIFQYYREEENGRGNFPPRFSGLQFPNYSSELNVNALELDDSALYLCASSLLAAADNEQFFGPGTRLTVL.

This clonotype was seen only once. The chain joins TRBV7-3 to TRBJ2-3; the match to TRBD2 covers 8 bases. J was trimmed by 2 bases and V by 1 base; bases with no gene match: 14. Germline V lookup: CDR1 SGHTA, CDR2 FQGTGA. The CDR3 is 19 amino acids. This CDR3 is CASSLISPGVAGYTDTQYF. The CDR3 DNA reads TGTGCCAGCAGCTTAATATCACCGGGTGTAGCGGGATACACAGATACGCAGTATTTT.

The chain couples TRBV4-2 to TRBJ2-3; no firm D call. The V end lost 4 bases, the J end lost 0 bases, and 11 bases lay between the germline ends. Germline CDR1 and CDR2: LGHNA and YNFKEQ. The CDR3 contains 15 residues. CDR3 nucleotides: TGTGCCAGCAGCCCCCGCCCAGAAAGCACAGATACGCAGTATTTT. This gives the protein CASSPRPESTDTQYF.

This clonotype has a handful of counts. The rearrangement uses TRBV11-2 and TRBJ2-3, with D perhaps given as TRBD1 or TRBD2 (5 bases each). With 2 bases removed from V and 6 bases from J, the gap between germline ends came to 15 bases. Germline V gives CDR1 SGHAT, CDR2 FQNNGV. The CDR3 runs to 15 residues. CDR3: CASSLRGERRDTQYF. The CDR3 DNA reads TGTGCCAGCAGCTTAAGAGGGGAAAGGAGGGATACGCAGTATTTT.

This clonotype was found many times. The CDR3 loop reads CASRTTSGTTYEQYF. For the CDR3, the DNA is TGTGCCAGCAGGACCACTAGCGGGACTACCTACGAGCAGTACTTC. This chain uses TRBV7-3 with TRBJ2-7, with TRBD2 matching over 10 bases. There are 15 residues in the CDR3. Germline V gene sequence: CDR1 SGHTA, CDR2 FQGTGA. J lost 2 bases, V lost 6 bases, and 7 bases had no gene match. The variable domain in full, completed from reference TRBV7-3 and TRBJ2-7, reads GAGVSQTPSNKVTEKGKYVELRCDPISGHTALYWYRQSLGQGPEFLIYFQGTGAADDSGLPNDRFFAVRPEGSVSTLKIQRTERGDSAVYLCASRTTSGTTYEQYFGPGTRLTVT.

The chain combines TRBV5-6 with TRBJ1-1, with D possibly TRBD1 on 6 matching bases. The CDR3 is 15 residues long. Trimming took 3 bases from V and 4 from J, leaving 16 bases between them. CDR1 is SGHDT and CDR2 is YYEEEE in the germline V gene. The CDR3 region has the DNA TGTGCCAGCAGCTCATACAGGGTTTTATCCACTGAAGCTTTCTTT. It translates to CASSSYRVLSTEAFF.

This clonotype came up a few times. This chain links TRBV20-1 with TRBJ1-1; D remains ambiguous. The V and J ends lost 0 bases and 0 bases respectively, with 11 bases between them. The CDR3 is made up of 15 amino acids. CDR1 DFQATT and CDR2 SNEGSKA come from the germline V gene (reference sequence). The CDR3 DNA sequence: TGCAGTGCTAGAGATCCCGCGTTAGTGAACACTGAAGCTTTCTTT. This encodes CSARDPALVNTEAFF.

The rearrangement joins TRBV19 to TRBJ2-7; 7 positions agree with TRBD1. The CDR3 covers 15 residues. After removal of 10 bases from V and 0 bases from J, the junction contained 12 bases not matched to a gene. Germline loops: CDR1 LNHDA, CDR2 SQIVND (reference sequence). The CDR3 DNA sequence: TGTGCCACCAGACCTTGGGACAGCACCTCCTACGAGCAGTACTTC. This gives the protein CATRPWDSTSYEQYF.

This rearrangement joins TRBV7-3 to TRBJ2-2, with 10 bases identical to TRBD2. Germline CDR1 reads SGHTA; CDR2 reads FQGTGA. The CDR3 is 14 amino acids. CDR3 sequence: CGSRLAGNTGELFF. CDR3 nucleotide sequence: TGTGGCTCCCGACTAGCGGGGAACACCGGGGAGCTGTTTTTT.

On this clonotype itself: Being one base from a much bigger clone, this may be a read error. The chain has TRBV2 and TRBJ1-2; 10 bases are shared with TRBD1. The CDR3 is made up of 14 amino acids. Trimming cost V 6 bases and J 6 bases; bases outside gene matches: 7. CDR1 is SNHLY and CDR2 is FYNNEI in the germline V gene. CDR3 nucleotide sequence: TGTGCCAGCAGCACGGGACAGGGGAGCCATGGCTACACCTTC. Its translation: CASSTGQGSHGYTF.

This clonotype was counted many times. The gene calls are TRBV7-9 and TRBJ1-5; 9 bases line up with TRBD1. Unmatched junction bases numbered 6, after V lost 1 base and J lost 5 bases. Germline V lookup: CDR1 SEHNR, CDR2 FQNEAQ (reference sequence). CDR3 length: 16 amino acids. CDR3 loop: CASSLVLGTGYQPQHF. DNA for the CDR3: TGTGCCAGCAGCTTAGTTTTGGGGACAGGGTATCAGCCCCAGCATTTT.

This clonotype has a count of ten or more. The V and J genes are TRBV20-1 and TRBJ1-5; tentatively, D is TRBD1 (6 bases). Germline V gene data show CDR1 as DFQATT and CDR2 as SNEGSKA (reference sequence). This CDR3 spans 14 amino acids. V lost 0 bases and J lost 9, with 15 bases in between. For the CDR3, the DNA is TGCAGTGCTAGAGACGAACAGGGTGTAGTGCCCCAGCATTTT. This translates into CSARDEQGVVPQHF.

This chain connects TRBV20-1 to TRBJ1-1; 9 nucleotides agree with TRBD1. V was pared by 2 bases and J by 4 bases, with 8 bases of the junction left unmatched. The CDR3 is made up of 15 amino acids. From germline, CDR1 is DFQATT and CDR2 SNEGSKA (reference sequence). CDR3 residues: CSARSSRQGGTEAFF. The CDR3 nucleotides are TGCAGTGCTAGATCATCACGACAGGGGGGCACTGAAGCTTTCTTT.